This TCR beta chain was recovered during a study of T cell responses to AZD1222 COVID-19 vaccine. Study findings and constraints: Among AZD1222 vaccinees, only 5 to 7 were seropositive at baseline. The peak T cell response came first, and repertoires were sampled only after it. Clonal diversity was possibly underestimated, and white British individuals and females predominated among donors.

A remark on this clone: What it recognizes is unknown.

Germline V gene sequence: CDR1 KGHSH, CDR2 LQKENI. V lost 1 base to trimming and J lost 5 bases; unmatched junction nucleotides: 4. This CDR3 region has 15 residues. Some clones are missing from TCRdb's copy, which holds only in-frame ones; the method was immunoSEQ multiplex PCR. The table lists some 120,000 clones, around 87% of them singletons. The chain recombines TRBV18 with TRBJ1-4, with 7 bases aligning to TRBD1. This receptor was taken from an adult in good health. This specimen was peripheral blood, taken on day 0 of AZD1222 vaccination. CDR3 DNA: TGTGCCAGCTCACCACAGGGACAGCTGAATGAAAAACTGTTTTTT. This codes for CASSPQGQLNEKLFF. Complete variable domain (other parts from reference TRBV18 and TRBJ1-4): NAGVMQNPRHLVRRRGQEARLRCSPMKGHSHVYWYRQLPEEGLKFMVYLQKENIIDESGMPKERFSAEFPKEGPSILRIQQVVRGDSAAYFCASSPQGQLNEKLFFGSGTQLSVL.